This record looks at one T cell receptor (beta chain) sequence and its context. In the authors' methods: As immunoSEQ supplied junction-only sequences (without quality scores), filtering differed. TCRdb keeps only in-frame clones here, not all; method: immunoSEQ multiplex PCR. From that table come the V and J calls and clone size; the DNA was used to work out D and trimming. This table has 2,500,000 or so clones, more than 90% appearing once. Per germline, CDR1 SGHAT and CDR2 FQNNGV. This CDR3 region has 12 residues. V shed 5 bases and J shed 6 bases, with 10 bases lying between them. This record comes from a study of shared clonotypes between healthy human individuals. The donors were all Caucasian adults (living in Nashville, Tennessee).

The sample taken for sequencing was naive CD4+ T cells sorted from blood. Described subset: CD45RA+ positively selected. This chain links TRBV11-2 with TRBJ1-1, with D possibly matching TRBD1 (5 bases). The sequence derives from a man between 18 and 35 years old in good health. For the CDR3, the DNA is TGTGCCAGCAGCCAATTCAGGGCTGAAGCTTTCTTT. This translates into CASSQFRAEAFF.